This T cell receptor (beta chain) appears in the sequencing data of a study of PD-L1 blockade in urothelial cancer. Overall study: Atezolizumab was started by patients in the mid-2010s at 1,200 mg intravenously every 3 weeks.

There are 13 residues in the CDR3. Trimming left V 4 bases short and J 4 bases short, with 8 bases between. Germline CDR1 reads LGHNA; CDR2 reads YNFKEQ. The cohort comprised individuals with locally advanced or metastatic urothelial carcinoma. Produced via immunoSEQ multiplex PCR; TCRdb's table is partial and in-frame only. The sample lists approximately 100,000 clones; roughly nine tenths were seen once. This rearrangement joins TRBV4-2 to TRBJ2-4; no clear D gene. This specimen was PBMCs, taken around atezolizumab (anti-PD-L1) treatment. This receptor was obtained from a woman older than 75 with urothelial cancer. CDR3 nucleotides: TGTGCCAGCAGCCCCGACATTAAAAACATTCAGTACTTC. Translating gives CASSPDIKNIQYF.